This T cell receptor beta chain was identified in a study of technical replicates of blood from four donors. TCRdb keeps only in-frame clones here, not all; method: immunoSEQ multiplex PCR. The sample lists tens of thousands of clones, almost 99% occurring once. The germline V gene has CDR1 SGDLS and CDR2 YYNGEE. J lost 3 bases, V lost 1 base, and 4 bases had no gene match. This CDR3 contains 16 residues. The chain joins TRBV9 to TRBJ2-6; TRBD2 agrees at 7 bases. The specimen was T cells isolated from PBMCs. The receptor was isolated from a human donor in good health. As DNA, the CDR3 is TGTGCCAGCAGCGTAATGCCGGGAGGTGGGGCCAACGTCCTGACTTTC. Its translation is CASSVMPGGGANVLTF.